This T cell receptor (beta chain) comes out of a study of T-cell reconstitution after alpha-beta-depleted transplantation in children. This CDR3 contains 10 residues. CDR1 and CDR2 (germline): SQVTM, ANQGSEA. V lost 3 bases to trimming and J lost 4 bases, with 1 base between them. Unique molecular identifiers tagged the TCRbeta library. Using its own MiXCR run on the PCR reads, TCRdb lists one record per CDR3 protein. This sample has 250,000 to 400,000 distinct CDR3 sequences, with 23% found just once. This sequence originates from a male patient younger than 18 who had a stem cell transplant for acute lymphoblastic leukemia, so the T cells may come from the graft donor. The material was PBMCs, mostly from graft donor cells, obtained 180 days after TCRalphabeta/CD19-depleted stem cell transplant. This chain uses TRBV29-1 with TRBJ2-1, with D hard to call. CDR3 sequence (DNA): TGCAGCGTTGAGTACAATGAGCAGTTCTTC. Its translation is CSVEYNEQFF.